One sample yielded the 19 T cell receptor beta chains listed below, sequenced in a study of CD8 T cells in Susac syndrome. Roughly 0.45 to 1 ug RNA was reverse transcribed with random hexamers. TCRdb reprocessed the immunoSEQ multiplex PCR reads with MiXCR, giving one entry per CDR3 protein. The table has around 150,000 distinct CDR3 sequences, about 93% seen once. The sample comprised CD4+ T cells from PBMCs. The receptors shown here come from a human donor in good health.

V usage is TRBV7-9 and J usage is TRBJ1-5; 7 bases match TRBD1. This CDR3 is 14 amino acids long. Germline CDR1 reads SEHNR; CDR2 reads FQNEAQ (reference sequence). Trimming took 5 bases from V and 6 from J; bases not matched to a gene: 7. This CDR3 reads CASSRTGEGQPQHF. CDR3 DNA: TGTGCCAGCAGCCGCACAGGGGAGGGTCAGCCCCAGCATTTT.

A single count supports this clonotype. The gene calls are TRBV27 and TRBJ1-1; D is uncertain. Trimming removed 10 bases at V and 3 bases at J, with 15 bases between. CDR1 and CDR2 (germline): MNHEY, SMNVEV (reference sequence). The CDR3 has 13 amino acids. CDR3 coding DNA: TGTGCCACAAGAGGGTTTCGGGACACTGAAGCTTTCTTT. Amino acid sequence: CATRGFRDTEAFF.

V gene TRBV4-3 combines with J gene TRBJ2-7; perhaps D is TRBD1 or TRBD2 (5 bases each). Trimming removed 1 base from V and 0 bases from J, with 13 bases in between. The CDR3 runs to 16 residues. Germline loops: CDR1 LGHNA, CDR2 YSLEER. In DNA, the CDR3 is TGCGCCAGCAGCCAAGGACCCGTGGGGGACTCCTACGAGCAGTACTTC. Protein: CASSQGPVGDSYEQYF.

DNA for the CDR3: TGTGCCAGCAGCCACGACTCCACAGATACGCAGTATTTT. Translation: CASSHDSTDTQYF. This chain connects TRBV6-2 or TRBV6-3 to TRBJ2-3; no clear D. Trimming removed 6 bases from V and 2 bases from J, with 9 bases in between. CDR1 MNHEY and CDR2 SVGEGT come from the germline V gene. CDR3 length equals 13 residues.

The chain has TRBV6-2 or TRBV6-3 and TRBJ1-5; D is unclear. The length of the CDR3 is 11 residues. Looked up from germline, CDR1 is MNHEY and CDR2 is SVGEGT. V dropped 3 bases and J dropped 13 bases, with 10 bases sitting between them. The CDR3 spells CASSYDGAQHF. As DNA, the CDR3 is TGTGCCAGCAGTTATGACGGAGCTCAGCATTTT.

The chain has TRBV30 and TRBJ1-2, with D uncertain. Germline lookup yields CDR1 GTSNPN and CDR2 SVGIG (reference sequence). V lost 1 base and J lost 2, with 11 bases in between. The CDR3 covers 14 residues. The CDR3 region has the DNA TGTGCCTGGAGTGGGGCAGACCTGAACTATGGCTACACCTTC. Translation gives CAWSGADLNYGYTF.

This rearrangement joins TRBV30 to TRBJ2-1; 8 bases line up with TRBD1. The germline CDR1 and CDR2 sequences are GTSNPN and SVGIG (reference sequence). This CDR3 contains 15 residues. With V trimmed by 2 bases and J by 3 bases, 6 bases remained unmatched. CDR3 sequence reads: CAWSRDRGHYNEQFF. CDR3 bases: TGTGCCTGGAGTCGAGACAGGGGCCACTACAATGAGCAGTTCTTC.

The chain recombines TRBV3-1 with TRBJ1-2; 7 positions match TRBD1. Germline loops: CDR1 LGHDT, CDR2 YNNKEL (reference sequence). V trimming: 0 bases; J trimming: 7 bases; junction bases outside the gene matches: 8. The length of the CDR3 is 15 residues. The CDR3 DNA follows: TGTGCCAGCAGCCAAGATGTCGCAGGGGGAGCTGGCTACACCTTC. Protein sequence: CASSQDVAGGAGYTF.

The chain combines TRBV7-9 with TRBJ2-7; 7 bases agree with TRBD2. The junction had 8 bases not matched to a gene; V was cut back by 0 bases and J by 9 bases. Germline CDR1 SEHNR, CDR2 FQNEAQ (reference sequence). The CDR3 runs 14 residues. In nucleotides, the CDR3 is TGTGCCAGCAGCTTAGCAAGCGGGGCCGCGGGGCAGTACTTC. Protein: CASSLASGAAGQYF.

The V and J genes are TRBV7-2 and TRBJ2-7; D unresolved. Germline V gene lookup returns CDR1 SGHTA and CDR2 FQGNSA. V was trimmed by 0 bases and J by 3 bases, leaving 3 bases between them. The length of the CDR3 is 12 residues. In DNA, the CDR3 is TGTGCCAGCAGCTTAGCGTACTACGAGCAGTACTTC. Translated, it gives CASSLAYYEQYF.

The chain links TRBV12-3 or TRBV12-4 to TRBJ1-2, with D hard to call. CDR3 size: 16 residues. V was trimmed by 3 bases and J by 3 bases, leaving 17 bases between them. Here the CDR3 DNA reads TGTGCCAGCAGTTTCCCCTACGAGATTCGGGACTATGGCTACACCTTC. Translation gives CASSFPYEIRDYGYTF.

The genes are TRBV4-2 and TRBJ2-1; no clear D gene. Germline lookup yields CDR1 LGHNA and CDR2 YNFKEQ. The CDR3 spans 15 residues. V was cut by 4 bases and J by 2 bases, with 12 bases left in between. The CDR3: CASSRQRNTYNEQFF. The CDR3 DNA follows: TGTGCCAGCAGCCGCCAGCGAAATACCTACAATGAGCAGTTCTTC.

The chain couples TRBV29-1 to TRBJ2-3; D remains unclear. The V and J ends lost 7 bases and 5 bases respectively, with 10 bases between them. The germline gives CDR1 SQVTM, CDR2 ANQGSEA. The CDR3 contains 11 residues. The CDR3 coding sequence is TGCAGCGACCTGGTGGGAGATACGCAGTATTTT. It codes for CSDLVGDTQYF.

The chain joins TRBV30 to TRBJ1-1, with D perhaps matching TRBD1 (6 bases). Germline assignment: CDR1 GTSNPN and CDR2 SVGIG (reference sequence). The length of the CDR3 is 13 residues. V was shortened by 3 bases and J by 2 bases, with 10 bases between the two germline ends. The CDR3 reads CAWRRDTNTEAFF. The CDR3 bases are TGTGCCTGGAGACGGGACACCAACACTGAAGCTTTCTTT.

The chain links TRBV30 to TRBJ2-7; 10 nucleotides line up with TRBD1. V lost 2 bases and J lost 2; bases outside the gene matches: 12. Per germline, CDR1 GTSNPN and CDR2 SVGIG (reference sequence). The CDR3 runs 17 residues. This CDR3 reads CAWSRLSRDRGPYEQYF. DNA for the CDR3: TGTGCCTGGAGTCGACTTTCCCGGGACAGGGGACCCTACGAGCAGTACTTC.

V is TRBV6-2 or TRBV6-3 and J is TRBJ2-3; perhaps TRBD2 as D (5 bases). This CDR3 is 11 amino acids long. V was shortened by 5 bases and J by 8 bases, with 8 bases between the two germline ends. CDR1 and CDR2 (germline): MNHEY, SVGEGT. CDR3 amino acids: CASSGRGTQYF. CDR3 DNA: TGTGCCAGCAGTGGACGGGGTACGCAGTATTTT.

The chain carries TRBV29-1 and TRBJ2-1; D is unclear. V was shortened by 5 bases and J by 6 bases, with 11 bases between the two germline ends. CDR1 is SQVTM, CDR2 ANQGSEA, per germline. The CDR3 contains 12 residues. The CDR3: CSVSPTVNEQFF. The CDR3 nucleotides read TGCAGCGTTAGTCCGACTGTCAATGAGCAGTTCTTC.

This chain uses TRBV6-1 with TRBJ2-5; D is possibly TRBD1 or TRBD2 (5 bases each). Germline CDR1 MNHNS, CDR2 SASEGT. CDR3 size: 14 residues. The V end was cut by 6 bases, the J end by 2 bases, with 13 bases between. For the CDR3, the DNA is TGTGCCAGCAGCGCCGGGACGACACAAGAGACCCAGTACTTC. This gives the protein CASSAGTTQETQYF.

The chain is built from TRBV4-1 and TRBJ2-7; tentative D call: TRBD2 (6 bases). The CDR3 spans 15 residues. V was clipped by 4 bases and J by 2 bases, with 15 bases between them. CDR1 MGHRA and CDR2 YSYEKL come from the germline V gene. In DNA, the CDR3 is TGCGCCAGCAGCCTTGGGACTTCTTACACCTACGAGCAGTACTTC. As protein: CASSLGTSYTYEQYF.